Presented here are 22 T cell receptor beta chains from one specimen sequenced in a study of cytomegalovirus exposure and HLA in healthy donors. Primers for the PCR totalled 60 Vbeta and 13 Jbeta. The assay was immunoSEQ multiplex PCR, and TCRdb's table has in-frame clones only and misses some. This sample's clone table lists tens of thousands of clones. The sample consisted of PBMCs. These receptors were taken from a female donor in good health and CMV-seronegative.

The chain employs TRBV11-2 and TRBJ2-7, with D perhaps TRBD1 (7 bases). Germline lookup yields CDR1 SGHAT and CDR2 FQNNGV. This CDR3 has 15 residues. Deletions cut 7 bases from V and 2 bases from J, with 18 bases between. In nucleotides, the CDR3 is TGTGCCAGCACCTTCGGAGGGGGCCCAACCTACGAGCAGTACTTC. Residues: CASTFGGGPTYEQYF.

The V call is TRBV27, the J call TRBJ1-5; TRBD1 agrees at 10 bases. With 5 bases clipped from V and 7 bases from J, the junction kept 5 bases outside the gene matches. The length of the CDR3 is 14 residues. CDR1 and CDR2 (germline): MNHEY, SMNVEV (reference sequence). Here the CDR3 DNA reads TGTGCCAGCAGTCCTGGGACAGGGGAACAGCCCCAGCATTTT. The encoded protein is CASSPGTGEQPQHF.

This rearrangement joins TRBV2 to TRBJ1-5; D may be TRBD1 (5 bases). The CDR3 runs to 15 residues. Trimming left V 6 bases short and J 0 bases short, with 12 bases between. The V gene's germline CDR1 is SNHLY and CDR2 FYNNEI. The CDR3 DNA sequence: TGTGCCAGCAGCGTTGGGGGGGGTAGCAATCAGCCCCAGCATTTT. It specifies CASSVGGGSNQPQHF.

The chain links TRBV25-1 to TRBJ1-4; TRBD1 matches at 7 bases. Per germline, CDR1 MGHDK and CDR2 SYGVNS. Losses at the gene ends were 4 bases for V and 4 bases for J; bases not matched to a gene: 6. The CDR3 has 15 amino acids. CDR3 DNA: TGTGCCAGCAGTGGCCGGGACAGTAGTAATGAAAAACTGTTTTTT. This gives the protein CASSGRDSSNEKLFF.

The gene calls are TRBV28 and TRBJ1-2; D is ambiguous. Germline CDR1 MDHEN, CDR2 SYDVKM. This CDR3 has 14 amino acids. Trimming shortened V by 3 bases and J by 4 bases, and 12 bases separated the two germline ends. CDR3 region: CASSLQVVSYGYTF. The DNA of the CDR3 is TGTGCCAGCAGTTTGCAGGTAGTTAGCTATGGCTACACCTTC.

The chain links TRBV14 to TRBJ2-3, with 15 bases fitting TRBD2. The CDR3 is 14 residues long. Losses at the gene ends were 8 bases for V and 8 bases for J; bases not matched to a gene: 5. Germline V gene data show CDR1 as SGHDN and CDR2 as FVKESK. For the CDR3, the DNA is TGTGCCAGCCGGGGACTAGCGGGGGGAGGTACGCAGTATTTT. The encoded protein is CASRGLAGGGTQYF. Drawing the rest from reference TRBV14 and TRBJ2-3, the complete variable domain is EAGVTQFPSHSVIEKGQTVTLRCDPISGHDNLYWYRRVMGKEIKFLLHFVKESKQDESGMPNNRFLAERTGGTYSTLKVQPAELEDSGVYFCASRGLAGGGTQYFGPGTRLTVL.

This CDR3 is CATTAQGGSETQYF. CDR3 DNA: TGTGCCACCACGGCGCAGGGCGGTTCAGAGACCCAGTACTTC. The J gene is TRBJ2-5, the V gene TRBV15; tentatively, D is TRBD1 (5 bases). Germline loops: CDR1 LNHNV, CDR2 YYDKDF (reference sequence). The CDR3 runs 14 residues. V lost 7 bases and J 4 bases, leaving 16 bases between the germline ends.

The chain couples TRBV7-3 to TRBJ1-1; D remains unclear. V was shortened by 2 bases and J by 1 base, with 5 bases between the two germline ends. The CDR3 totals 13 residues. The germline V gene encodes CDR1 SGHTA and CDR2 FQGTGA. Written as DNA, the CDR3 is TGTGCCAGCAGCTTAGACTCGAACACTGAAGCTTTCTTT. Amino acid sequence: CASSLDSNTEAFF.

The V gene is TRBV4-1, the J gene TRBJ1-2; TRBD1 matches 9 bases. The V and J ends lost 3 bases and 4 bases, in that order; junction bases with no gene match: 9. The CDR3 is made up of 16 amino acids. Germline loops: CDR1 MGHRA, CDR2 YSYEKL. The CDR3 protein is CASSQGGGQGGYGYTF. The CDR3 DNA follows: TGCGCCAGCAGCCAGGGGGGGGGACAGGGCGGCTATGGCTACACCTTC.

In terms of frequency, this clone is medium-sized (0.01 to 0.1%). This chain connects TRBV6-4 to TRBJ2-2; 7 bases are a match to TRBD2. The CDR3 is 14 amino acids. The germline V gene encodes CDR1 MRHNA and CDR2 SNTAGT. J gave up 6 bases and V 2 bases, and 3 bases lay outside the gene matches. As DNA, the CDR3 is TGTGCCAGCAGTGACAGCGGGGTATCCGGGGAGCTGTTTTTT. Residues: CASSDSGVSGELFF.

The V call is TRBV2, the J call TRBJ1-6; 8 bases align to TRBD1. Germline trimming cut 6 bases from V and 0 bases from J; bases unmatched to any gene: 4. This CDR3 is built from 16 residues. CDR1 and CDR2 (germline): SNHLY, FYNNEI. DNA of the CDR3: TGTGCCAGCAGAGCCGGGACAGGCTCCTATAATTCACCCCTCCACTTT. It is translated as CASRAGTGSYNSPLHF.

The CDR3 loop is CASSLDPGTGYGYTF. As DNA, the CDR3 is TGCGCCAGCAGCTTAGACCCCGGGACAGGGTATGGCTACACCTTC. This chain joins TRBV5-1 and TRBJ1-2, with 9 bases that match TRBD1. Looked up from germline, CDR1 is SGHRS and CDR2 is YFSETQ. The ends lost 2 bases at V and 5 bases at J; junction bases unmatched: 7. This CDR3 comprises 15 residues. The full variable domain, rest sourced from reference TRBV5-1 and TRBJ1-2, is KAGVTQTPRYLIKTRGQQVTLSCSPISGHRSVSWYQQTPGQGLQFLFEYFSETQRNKGNFPGRFSGRQFSNSRSEMNVSTLELGDSALYLCASSLDPGTGYGYTFGSGTRLTVV.

This sequence joins TRBV4-1 and TRBJ2-7; D perhaps matches TRBD2 (6 bases). Germline assignment: CDR1 MGHRA and CDR2 YSYEKL. V lost 0 bases to trimming and J lost 3 bases, with 15 bases between them. The CDR3 has 16 residues. In DNA form, the CDR3 reads TGCGCCAGCAGCCAAGACTCCGGGACTCCTCTCTACGAGCAGTACTTC. It encodes CASSQDSGTPLYEQYF.

This sequence joins TRBV9 and TRBJ2-2; weak D call: TRBD2 (7 bases). V lost 0 bases and J lost 4, with 16 bases in between. The CDR3 length is 17 residues. From germline, CDR1 is SGDLS and CDR2 YYNGEE. The CDR3 region has the DNA TGTGCCAGCAGCGTAGGAGGGATGGGGGGGCTCACCGGGGAGCTGTTTTTT. As protein: CASSVGGMGGLTGELFF.

The chain uses TRBV5-1 and TRBJ1-4; D is perhaps TRBD1 (6 bases). V was clipped by 5 bases and J by 0 bases, with 23 bases between them. CDR1 is SGHRS and CDR2 is YFSETQ in the germline V gene. This CDR3 region has 19 residues. This CDR3 is CASRPWGPSFLSTNEKLFF. CDR3 in DNA: TGCGCCAGCAGGCCGTGGGGGCCCTCATTTCTTTCAACTAATGAAAAACTGTTTTTT.

This chain connects TRBV12-5 to TRBJ2-3; TRBD2 matches 8 bases. CDR3 length: 19 residues. Trimming cost V 5 bases and J 3 bases; bases outside gene matches: 19. Looked up from germline, CDR1 is LGHNT and CDR2 is FRNRAP. As DNA, the CDR3 is TGTGCTAGTGGTCTCGGGTTAGCGGGGTACCAGGGGAATACAGATACGCAGTATTTT. As protein: CASGLGLAGYQGNTDTQYF.

The chain is built from TRBV7-9 and TRBJ1-5; 7 nucleotides match TRBD1. CDR1 is SEHNR and CDR2 is FQNEAQ in the germline V gene (reference sequence). The CDR3 loop spans 15 amino acids. Trimming at V came to 5 bases and at J to 2 bases, leaving 6 bases not matched to a gene. CDR3 loop: CASSRPGTGNQPQHF. Written as DNA, the CDR3 is TGTGCCAGCAGCCGCCCGGGGACAGGCAATCAGCCCCAGCATTTT.

The chain has TRBV12-5 and TRBJ2-5; TRBD1 matches 12 bases. The J call is uncertain, as TRBJ2-7 better fits the DNA end. CDR1 is LGHNT and CDR2 is FRNRAP in the germline V gene. CDR3 size: 16 residues. The CDR3 is CASGLVLGTGGHEQYF. The CDR3 coding sequence is TGTGCTAGTGGTTTGGTACTAGGGACAGGGGGCCACGAGCAGTACTTC.

The J gene is TRBJ2-1, the V gene TRBV5-6; TRBD2 agrees at 11 bases. Germline V gene sequence: CDR1 SGHDT, CDR2 YYEEEE. CDR3 length: 17 amino acids. J was trimmed by 5 bases and V by 0 bases; bases with no gene match: 7. The CDR3: CASSLVASGGSNNEQFF. Here the CDR3 DNA reads TGTGCCAGCAGCTTGGTGGCTAGCGGGGGGTCGAACAATGAGCAGTTCTTC.

This chain joins TRBV5-6 and TRBJ1-6; perhaps TRBD1 as D (6 bases). This CDR3 is built from 15 residues. Trimming removed 2 bases at V and 11 bases at J, with 17 bases between. Germline V gives CDR1 SGHDT, CDR2 YYEEEE. The CDR3 nucleotides read TGTGCCAGCAGCTTAGGGGGTGGGGAATCAGCACCCCTCCACTTT. Translation: CASSLGGGESAPLHF.

The rearrangement uses TRBV6-5 and TRBJ2-7; 8 nucleotides line up with TRBD1. J was trimmed by 0 bases and V by 1 base; bases with no gene match: 5. Germline V lookup: CDR1 MNHEY, CDR2 SVGAGI. The CDR3 contains 16 residues. DNA for the CDR3: TGTGCCAGCAGTTACTGGGGACAGGTCAACTCCTACGAGCAGTACTTC. This codes for CASSYWGQVNSYEQYF.

The chain recombines TRBV18 with TRBJ1-5; 8 bases align to TRBD1. Trimming removed 3 bases from V and 4 bases from J; junction bases left unmatched: 5. This CDR3 has 15 residues. Germline-derived CDR1 and CDR2 are KGHSH and LQKENI. Here the CDR3 reads CASSPRDRQNQPQHF. In DNA form, the CDR3 reads TGTGCCAGCTCACCCAGGGACAGGCAGAATCAGCCCCAGCATTTT.